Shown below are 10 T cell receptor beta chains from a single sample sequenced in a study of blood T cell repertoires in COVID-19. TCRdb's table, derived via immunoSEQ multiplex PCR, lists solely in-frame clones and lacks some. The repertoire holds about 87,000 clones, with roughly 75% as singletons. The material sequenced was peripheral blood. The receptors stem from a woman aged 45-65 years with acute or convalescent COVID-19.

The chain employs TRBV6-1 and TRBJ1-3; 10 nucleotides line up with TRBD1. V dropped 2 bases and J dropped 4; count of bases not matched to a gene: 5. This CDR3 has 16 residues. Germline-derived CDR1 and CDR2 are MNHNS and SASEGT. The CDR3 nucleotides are TGTGCCAGCAGTGAAAGGGGGACAGGGGTAGGAAACACCATATATTTT. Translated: CASSERGTGVGNTIYF.

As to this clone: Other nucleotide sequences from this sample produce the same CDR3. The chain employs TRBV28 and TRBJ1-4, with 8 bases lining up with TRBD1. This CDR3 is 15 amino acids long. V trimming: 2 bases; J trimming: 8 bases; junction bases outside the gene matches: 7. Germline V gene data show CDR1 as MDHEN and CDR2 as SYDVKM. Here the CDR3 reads CASSLEQGAGEKLFF. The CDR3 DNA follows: TGTGCCAGCAGTTTAGAGCAGGGGGCGGGAGAAAAACTGTTTTTT.

DNA of the CDR3: TGTGCCAGCAGCTCCTCCGGGACAGGGTACACTGAAGCTTTCTTT. Translated, it gives CASSSSGTGYTEAFF. The rearrangement uses TRBV7-6 and TRBJ1-1; 9 bases map to TRBD1. V shed 4 bases, J shed 3 bases, and the junction held 6 bases outside the gene matches. CDR1 and CDR2 from the germline V gene are SGHVS and FNYEAQ. CDR3 size: 15 residues.

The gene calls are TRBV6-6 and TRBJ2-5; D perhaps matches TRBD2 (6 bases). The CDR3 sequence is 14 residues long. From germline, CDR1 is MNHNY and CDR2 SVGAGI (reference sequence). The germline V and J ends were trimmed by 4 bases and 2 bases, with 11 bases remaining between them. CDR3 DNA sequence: TGTGCCAGCAGTTTTCCGGGACTTCAAGAGACCCAGTACTTC. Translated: CASSFPGLQETQYF.

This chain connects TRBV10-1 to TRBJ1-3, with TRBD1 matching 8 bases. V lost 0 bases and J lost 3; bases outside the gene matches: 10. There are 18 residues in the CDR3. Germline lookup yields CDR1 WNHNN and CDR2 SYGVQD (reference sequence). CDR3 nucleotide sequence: TGCGCCAGCAGTGAGTCCAGTGACAGGGGAAGGATTGGAAACACCATATATTTT. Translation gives CASSESSDRGRIGNTIYF.

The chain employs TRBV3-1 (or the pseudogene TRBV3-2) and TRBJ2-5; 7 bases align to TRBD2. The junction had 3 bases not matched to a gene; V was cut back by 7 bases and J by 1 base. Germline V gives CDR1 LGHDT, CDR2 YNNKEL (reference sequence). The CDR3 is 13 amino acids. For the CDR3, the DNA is TGTGCCAGCAAGACGGGGGGCCAAGAGACCCAGTACTTC. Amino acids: CASKTGGQETQYF.

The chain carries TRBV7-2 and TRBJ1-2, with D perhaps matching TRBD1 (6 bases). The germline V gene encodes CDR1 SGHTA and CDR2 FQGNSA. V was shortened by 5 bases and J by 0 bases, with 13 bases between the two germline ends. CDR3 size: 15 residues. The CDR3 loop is CASSPAGHPNYGYTF. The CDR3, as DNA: TGTGCCAGCAGCCCAGCGGGACATCCTAACTATGGCTACACCTTC.

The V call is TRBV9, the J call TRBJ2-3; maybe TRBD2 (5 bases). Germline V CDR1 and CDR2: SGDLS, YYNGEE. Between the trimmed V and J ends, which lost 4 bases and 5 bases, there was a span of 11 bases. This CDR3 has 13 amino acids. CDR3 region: CASSRILGDTQYF. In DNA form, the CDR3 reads TGTGCCAGCAGCCGGATACTAGGAGATACGCAGTATTTT.

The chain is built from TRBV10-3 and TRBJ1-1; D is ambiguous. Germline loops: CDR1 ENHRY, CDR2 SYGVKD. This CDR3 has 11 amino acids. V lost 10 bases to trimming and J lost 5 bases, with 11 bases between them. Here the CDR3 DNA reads TGTGCCACCTCTACCGGGACTGAAGCTTTCTTT. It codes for CATSTGTEAFF.

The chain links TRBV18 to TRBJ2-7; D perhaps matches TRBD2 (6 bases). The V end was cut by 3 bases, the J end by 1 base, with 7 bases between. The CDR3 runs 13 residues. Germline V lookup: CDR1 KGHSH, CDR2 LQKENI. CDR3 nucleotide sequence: TGTGCCAGCTCACCGGCGGGATCCTACGAGCAGTACTTC. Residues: CASSPAGSYEQYF. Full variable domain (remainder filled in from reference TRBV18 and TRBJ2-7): NAGVMQNPRHLVRRRGQEARLRCSPMKGHSHVYWYRQLPEEGLKFMVYLQKENIIDESGMPKERFSAEFPKEGPSILRIQQVVRGDSAAYFCASSPAGSYEQYFGPGTRLTVT.